This TCR beta chain was observed in a study of response to subunit inactivated influenza vaccine. Whole-study results and caveats: There was a suggestion from the authors that each seasonal influenza vaccination recruits few new T cells.

The length of the CDR3 is 12 residues. J was trimmed by 15 bases and V by 5 bases; bases with no gene match: 7. Germline V lookup: CDR1 MNHNY, CDR2 SVGAGI (reference sequence). MiXCR, applied by TCRdb to the RT-PCR reads, yields one record per CDR3 protein. The data contain about 500,000 distinct CDR3 sequences, more than 15% of them singletons. This clonotype was seen a handful of times. Its antigen is unknown. The TCR sequence derives from a man between 50 and 69 years old who received an inactivated influenza vaccine. Sequenced here: CD4+ T cells sorted from PBMCs, sampled around 25 months after vaccination. The rearrangement joins TRBV6-6 to TRBJ1-4; 9 bases fit TRBD1. The CDR3 nucleotides are TGTGCCAGCAGTCAACAGGGGGCGGGGGTGTTTTTT. Protein: CASSQQGAGVFF.